The sequence of this T cell receptor beta chain was determined in a study of OX40 agonist ivuxolimab in advanced cancers. Study in general: The patients got ivuxolimab, which is an agonistic anti-OX40 (CD134) antibody. Ivuxolimab, which patients received intravenously every 2 weeks, was dosed at 0.01 to 10 mg/kg.

This clone has more than one count but fewer than ten. Repertoires were generated with immunoSEQ multiplex PCR, while TCRdb's copy carries only in-frame clones and drops some. The sample carries tens of thousands of clones, 65% to 90% recorded once. This CDR3 has 16 residues. In germline, CDR1 is SGHTA, CDR2 FQGNSA. After removal of 0 bases from V and 2 bases from J, the junction contained 0 bases not matched to a gene. This sequence originates from an adult with an advanced solid tumor such as melanoma, head and neck, liver or kidney cancer. The material sequenced was CD4+ or CD8+ T cells sorted from blood, taken in a trial of the OX40 agonist ivuxolimab. This chain uses TRBV7-2 with TRBJ2-5, with 13 bases identical to TRBD2. The CDR3 spells CASSLAGLAGQETQYF. The CDR3 region has the DNA TGTGCCAGCAGCTTAGCGGGACTAGCGGGACAAGAGACCCAGTACTTC.